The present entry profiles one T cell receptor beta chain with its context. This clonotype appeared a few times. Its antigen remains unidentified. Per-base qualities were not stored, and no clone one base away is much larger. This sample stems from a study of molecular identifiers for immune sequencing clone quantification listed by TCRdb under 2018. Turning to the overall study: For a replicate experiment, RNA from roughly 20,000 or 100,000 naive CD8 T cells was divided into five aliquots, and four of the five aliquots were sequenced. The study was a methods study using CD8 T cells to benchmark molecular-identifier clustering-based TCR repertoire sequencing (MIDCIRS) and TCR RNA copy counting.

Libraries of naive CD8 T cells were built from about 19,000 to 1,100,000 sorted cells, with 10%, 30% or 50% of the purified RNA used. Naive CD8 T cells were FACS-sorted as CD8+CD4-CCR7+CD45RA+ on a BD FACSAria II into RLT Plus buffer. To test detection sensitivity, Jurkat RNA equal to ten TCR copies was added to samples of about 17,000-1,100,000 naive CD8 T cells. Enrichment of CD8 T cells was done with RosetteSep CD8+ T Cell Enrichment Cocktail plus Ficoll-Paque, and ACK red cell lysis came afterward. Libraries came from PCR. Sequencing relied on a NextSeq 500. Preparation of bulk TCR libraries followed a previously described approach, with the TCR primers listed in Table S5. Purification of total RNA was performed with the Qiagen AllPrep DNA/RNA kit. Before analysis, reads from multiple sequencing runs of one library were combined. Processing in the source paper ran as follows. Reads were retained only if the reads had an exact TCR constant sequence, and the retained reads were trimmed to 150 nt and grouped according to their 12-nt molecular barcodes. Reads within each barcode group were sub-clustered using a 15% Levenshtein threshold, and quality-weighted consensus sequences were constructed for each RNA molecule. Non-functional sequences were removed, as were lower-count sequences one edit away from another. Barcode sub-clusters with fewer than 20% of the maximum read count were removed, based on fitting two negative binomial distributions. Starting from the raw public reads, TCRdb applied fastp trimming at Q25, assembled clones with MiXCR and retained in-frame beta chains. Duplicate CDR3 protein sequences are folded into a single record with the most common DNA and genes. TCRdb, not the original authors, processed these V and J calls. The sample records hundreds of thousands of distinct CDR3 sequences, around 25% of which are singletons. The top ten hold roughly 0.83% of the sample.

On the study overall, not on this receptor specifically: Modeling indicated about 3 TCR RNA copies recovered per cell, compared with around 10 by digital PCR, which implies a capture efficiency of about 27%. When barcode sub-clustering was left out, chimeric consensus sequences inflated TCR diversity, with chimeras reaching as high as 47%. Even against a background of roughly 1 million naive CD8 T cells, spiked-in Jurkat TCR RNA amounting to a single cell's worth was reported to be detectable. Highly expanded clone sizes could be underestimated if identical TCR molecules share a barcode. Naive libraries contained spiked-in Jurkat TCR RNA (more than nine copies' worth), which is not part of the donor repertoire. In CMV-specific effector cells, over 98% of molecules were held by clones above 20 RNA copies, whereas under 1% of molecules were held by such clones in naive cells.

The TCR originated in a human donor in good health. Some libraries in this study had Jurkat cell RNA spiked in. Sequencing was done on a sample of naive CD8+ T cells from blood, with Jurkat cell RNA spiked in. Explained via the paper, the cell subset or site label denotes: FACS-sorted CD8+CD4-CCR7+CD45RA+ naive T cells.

The CDR3 reads CASSSAGEDYGYTF. The DNA reads TGTGCCAGCAGTTCAGCAGGGGAGGACTATGGCTACACCTTC. Recombination joined TRBV12-3 or TRBV12-4 with TRBJ1-2; the best D guess is TRBD1, with 6 bases matching. Reading from cysteine to phenylalanine, the CDR3 counts 14 amino acids. Only the CDR3 DNA stays, 42 bases, in frame from base 1. V loses 4 bases of germline sequence and J loses 3 bases, and the interval between the two ends is 12 bases.